Listed below are T cell receptor beta chains from one sample, sequenced in a study of neurological immune-mediated disorders. TCRdb fed the 5' RACE reads into MiXCR, producing one record per CDR3 protein. The sample contains 31,000 or so distinct CDR3 sequences, approximately 4.5% of which appear only once. The sequencing input was PBMCs. The receptors come from a young man in good health. Each CDR3 is given with its conserved first and last residue. Fields, in order: D gene, J gene, V gene, clone size, CDR3 protein, CDR3 DNA. The D gene is left open where the match is weak. The size of a clone is reported for some rows only, either as once, few or many, or as a class for expanded clones.

-,TRBJ2-7,TRBV20-1,many,CSARDRGGAHEQYF,TGCAGTGCTAGAGATCGGGGCGGGGCCCACGAGCAGTACTTC
-,TRBJ2-5,TRBV7-2,many,CASTPGPQETQYF,TGTGCCAGCACCCCGGGCCCCCAGGAGACCCAGTACTTC
-,TRBJ1-4,TRBV6-6,many,CASSPPGGGSYEKLFF,TGTGCCAGCAGTCCCCCTGGGGGGGGGTCATATGAAAAACTGTTTTTT
-,TRBJ2-7,TRBV5-1,many,CASGVEDSYEQYF,TGCGCCAGCGGAGTCGAAGACTCCTACGAGCAGTACTTC
-,TRBJ1-1,TRBV12-3/TRBV12-4,many,CASSLQVISTEAFF,TGTGCCAGCAGTCTACAGGTAATAAGCACTGAAGCTTTCTTT
TRBD1,TRBJ1-1,TRBV2,many,CASSQTGWDTEAFF,TGTGCCAGCAGTCAGACAGGGTGGGACACTGAAGCTTTCTTT
-,TRBJ1-1,TRBV7-9,many,CASTSEPEAFF,TGTGCCAGCACCTCGGAGCCTGAAGCTTTCTTT
-,TRBJ1-1,TRBV14,many,CASSQVPGTEAFF,TGTGCCAGCAGCCAAGTCCCGGGCACGGAAGCTTTCTTT
-,TRBJ1-2,TRBV12-5,-,CASGNREDGYTF,TGTGCTAGTGGAAACAGGGAGGATGGCTACACCTTC
TRBD1,TRBJ2-3,TRBV5-1,many,CASSFGQGTDTQYF,TGCGCCAGCAGCTTCGGACAGGGCACAGATACGCAGTATTTT
TRBD1,TRBJ1-4,TRBV29-1,many,CSVDGTGTEKLFF,TGCAGCGTTGACGGGACAGGGACAGAAAAACTGTTTTTT
-,TRBJ1-5,TRBV2,many,CASSRGEGTPQPQHF,TGTGCCAGCAGCAGAGGGGAGGGAACCCCTCAGCCCCAGCATTTT
-,TRBJ1-6,TRBV7-8,many,CASSLLPHSPLHF,TGTGCCAGCAGCTTATTACCGCATTCACCCCTCCACTTT
-,TRBJ1-5,TRBV6-6,many,CASSYLGSSRGNQPQHF,TGTGCCAGCAGTTACCTCGGGTCAAGTAGGGGCAATCAGCCCCAGCATTTT